This TCR beta chain was recorded in a study of T cells in tumors after PD-1 blockade. Study as a whole: No patient had prior checkpoint blockade, systemic immunosuppression, or radiotherapy within 4 weeks. During anti-PD-1 treatment, some patients continued daily vismodegib 150 mg. Study-level results: Around 45% of tumor TCR clonotypes were also found in blood.

Produced via immunoSEQ multiplex PCR; TCRdb's table is partial and in-frame only. The data contain under 75,000 clones, around 74% of them singletons. The germline V gene encodes CDR1 SNHLY and CDR2 FYNNEI. This CDR3 is 13 amino acids long. With V trimmed by 3 bases and J by 2 bases, 0 bases remained unmatched. This clone was observed a single time. Its antigen remains unidentified. Template: tumor biopsy or peripheral blood genomic DNA, roughly 550-6,500 ng per sample. This receptor was identified in a human donor with basal cell carcinoma. Sequencing used PBMCs, obtained after anti-PD-1 treatment. The chain is built from TRBV2 and TRBJ2-5; 7 nucleotides agree with TRBD1. The CDR3 loop reads CASSDRGQETQYF. CDR3 DNA sequence: TGTGCCAGCAGTGACAGGGGGCAAGAGACCCAGTACTTC.